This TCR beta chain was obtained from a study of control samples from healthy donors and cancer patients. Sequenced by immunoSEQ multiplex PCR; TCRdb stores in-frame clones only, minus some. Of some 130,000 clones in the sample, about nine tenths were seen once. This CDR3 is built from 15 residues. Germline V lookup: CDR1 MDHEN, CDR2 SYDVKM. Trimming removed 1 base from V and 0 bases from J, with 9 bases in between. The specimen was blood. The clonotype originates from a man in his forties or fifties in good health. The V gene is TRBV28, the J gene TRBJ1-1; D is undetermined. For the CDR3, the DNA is TGTGCCAGCAGTTTATATGCAGACATGAACACTGAAGCTTTCTTT. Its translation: CASSLYADMNTEAFF.